The 7 T cell receptor beta chains in this list originate from one sample, sequenced in a study of T cell repertoires in cytomegalovirus infection. From the reads, TCRdb called clonotypes with MiXCR, one entry per CDR3 protein. The repertoire holds 100,000 to 150,000 distinct CDR3 sequences, with more than 20% as singletons. Their target antigens are unknown. Sequenced: PBMCs, sequenced either directly or after in vitro stimulation (not recorded which). These receptors were taken from a human donor in good health (CMV status not recorded). Some clones in this sample may be carry-over from other donors' samples.

This chain connects TRBV20-1 to TRBJ1-6; no definite D call. Germline values: CDR1 DFQATT, CDR2 SNEGSKA (reference sequence). This CDR3 region has 14 residues. V lost 1 base and J 1 base, leaving 5 bases between the germline ends. The CDR3 sequence: CSARGVSYNSPLHF. CDR3 DNA sequence: TGCAGTGCTAGAGGGGTATCCTATAATTCACCCCTCCACTTT.

In this sample, this clonotype turned up many times. The gene calls are TRBV4-3 and TRBJ2-1; TRBD1 agrees at 7 bases. This CDR3 contains 17 residues. Trimming cost V 0 bases and J 1 base; bases outside gene matches: 6. Germline V gene lookup returns CDR1 LGHNA and CDR2 YSLEER. CDR3 nucleotides: TGCGCCAGCAGCCAAGACTTATCAGGGGGATCCTACAATGAGCAGTTCTTC. Amino acids: CASSQDLSGGSYNEQFF.

V gene TRBV6-5 combines with J gene TRBJ1-2; 10 bases map to TRBD1. Germline V lookup: CDR1 MNHEY, CDR2 SVGAGI. The CDR3 sequence is 15 residues long. The J segment lost 7 bases and the V segment lost 4 bases, leaving 9 bases of the junction unmatched. The DNA for the CDR3 is TGTGCCAGCAGTTCCGGGACAGGGGCCAGCGCTGGCTACACCTTC. This encodes CASSSGTGASAGYTF.

This clonotype was seen at least ten times. CDR3 DNA sequence: TGTGCCAGCAGTATAGTCGCCTACAATGAGCAGTTCTTC. Amino acid sequence: CASSIVAYNEQFF. The rearrangement joins TRBV7-2 to TRBJ2-1; D unresolved. The length of the CDR3 is 13 residues. V lost 6 bases and J lost 2, with 8 bases in between. Germline V gene lookup returns CDR1 SGHTA and CDR2 FQGNSA. The full variable domain, completed using reference TRBV7-2 and TRBJ2-1, is GAGVSQSPSNKVTEKGKDVELRCDPISGHTALYWYRQSLGQGLEFLIYFQGNSAPDKSGLPSDRFSAERTGGSVSTLTIQRTQQEDSAVYLCASSIVAYNEQFFGPGTRLTVL.

This CDR3 reads CSARTGSWGGSNQPQHF. In nucleotides, the CDR3 is TGCAGTGCTAGAACCGGGTCCTGGGGTGGGAGCAATCAGCCCCAGCATTTT. V is TRBV20-1 and J is TRBJ1-5; D is undetermined. Germline V gene sequence: CDR1 DFQATT, CDR2 SNEGSKA (reference sequence). This CDR3 comprises 17 residues. The ends were cut back, 2 bases at V and 1 base at J, with 18 bases in the middle.

The chain carries TRBV11-2 and TRBJ2-7, with TRBD2 identical over 7 bases. CDR1 and CDR2 (germline): SGHAT, FQNNGV. J gave up 0 bases and V 2 bases, and 1 base lay outside the gene matches. The CDR3 covers 14 residues. DNA of the CDR3: TGTGCCAGCAGCTTATCGGGGGGCTCCTACGAGCAGTACGTC. Translating it yields CASSLSGGSYEQYV.

This clonotype was seen many times. The chain uses TRBV24-1 and TRBJ1-1; 7 positions match TRBD1. This CDR3 has 15 amino acids. CDR1 KGHDR and CDR2 SFDVKD come from the germline V gene. V lost 4 bases and J lost 3; bases outside the gene matches: 7. This chain's CDR3 is CATSDPGGDDTEAFF. The CDR3 nucleotides read TGTGCCACCAGTGACCCAGGGGGTGACGACACTGAAGCTTTCTTT.